This T cell receptor (beta chain) was profiled in a study of blood T cell repertoires in COVID-19. Study at large: Samples came from the United States, Italy and Spain, spanning acute and convalescent COVID-19. PBMCs, B-cell-depleted T cells, or T cells provided the cDNA or gDNA that made up the material.

From germline, CDR1 is LGHDT and CDR2 YNNKEL (reference sequence). This CDR3 comprises 11 residues. V was shortened by 8 bases and J by 7 bases, with 12 bases between the two germline ends. Authors' analysis steps: Reference gene primers were amplified, and this amplification served to estimate nucleated cell counts. Libraries were prepared by immunoSEQ multiplex PCR; TCRdb keeps only in-frame clonotypes and omits some of them. From that table come the V and J calls and clone size; the DNA was used to work out D and trimming. The table includes about 30,000 clones, 90% to 95% detected once. Sample: peripheral blood. The chain carries TRBV3-1 (or the pseudogene TRBV3-2) and TRBJ2-7, with D uncertain. The TCR sequence derives from a man aged 45-65 years with active COVID-19. This CDR3 reads CASRRASEQYF. DNA of the CDR3: TGTGCCAGCCGCCGGGCCTCTGAGCAGTACTTC.